This is a list of T cell receptor beta chains from one sample in a study of vaccination and CD4 T cells after COVID-19. Their antigens are not known. Via MiXCR, TCRdb re-called the PCR reads, giving one row per CDR3 protein. The sample consists of about 18,000 distinct CDR3 sequences, approximately 70% of them appearing once. The sample taken for sequencing was CD4+ T cells from blood, cultured in vitro. The receptors originated from a human donor who had recovered from COVID-19. Both conserved end residues are trimmed from each CDR3. A D gene is named only where the DNA matches it firmly. Rows give clone size only sometimes, using once, few, many, or a class for an expanded clone.

>TRBJ1-5|TRBV12-3/TRBV12-4|-|-
ASSSKITGNQPQH
>TRBJ2-1|TRBV20-1|TRBD2|-
SARTSGMRGEQF
>TRBJ2-4|TRBV6-1|-|few
ASSEDTGTLQY
>TRBJ2-2|TRBV7-7|TRBD1|-
ASSPDRGHRGELF
>TRBJ1-5|TRBV30|TRBD1|-
AWSTEWTGSSSNQPQH
>TRBJ1-6|TRBV20-1|-|-
SARKDLGSPLH
>TRBJ1-2|TRBV12-3/TRBV12-4|-|-
ASSFGGAGYGYT
>TRBJ2-5|TRBV28|TRBD2|-
ASSLPPTSGRGETQY
>TRBJ1-2|TRBV19|-|few
ASSIGDYGYT
>TRBJ2-2|TRBV5-6|-|-
ASSPLDLVSGELF
>TRBJ1-2|TRBV15|-|-
ATSRAQGLLNYGYT
>TRBJ2-3|TRBV7-9|-|-
ASSSIGGSGNPATDTQY
>TRBJ1-5|TRBV19|TRBD1|-
ASSIGQGAYQPQH
>TRBJ1-5|TRBV15|-|-
ATSREGNSNQPQH
>TRBJ2-1|TRBV5-8|-|-
ASSWGGLADNEQF
>TRBJ2-1|TRBV27|TRBD2|-
ASRGTSGIHNEQF
>TRBJ2-1|TRBV24-1|TRBD2|few
ATSDPGLAGPYNEQF
>TRBJ1-6|TRBV6-1|-|-
ASATRGNSPLH
>TRBJ2-7|TRBV20-1|TRBD1|-
SARDRQGKNEQY
>TRBJ2-5|TRBV27|-|-
ASSLSEAYREETQY
>TRBJ1-5|TRBV20-1|TRBD1|-
SAQGGISPQH
>TRBJ2-7|TRBV7-2|-|few
ASSLARYEQY
>TRBJ1-6|TRBV11-3|TRBD1|few
ASSVTDRGEDSYNSPLH
>TRBJ2-2|TRBV11-3|-|-
ASSLDPGTGELF
>TRBJ2-1|TRBV6-5|-|-
ASSYHMQAGIYEQF
>TRBJ1-2|TRBV6-5|-|few
ASSYYSQKGYT
>TRBJ2-3|TRBV14|-|-
ASSQGDFYNTQY
>TRBJ2-5|TRBV20-1|TRBD2|-
SARVTSGSGTQY
>TRBJ2-2|TRBV7-3|TRBD2|-
ASSPREVVTGELF
>TRBJ1-1|TRBV12-3/TRBV12-4|TRBD1|-
ASRTRDRGLLRTGDMNTEAF
>TRBJ2-7|TRBV6-2/TRBV6-3|-|-
ASRPNHAEQY
>TRBJ1-3|TRBV10-1|-|once
ASSEYRAGNTIY
>TRBJ1-6|TRBV7-2|-|few
ASSTRQSSYNSPLH